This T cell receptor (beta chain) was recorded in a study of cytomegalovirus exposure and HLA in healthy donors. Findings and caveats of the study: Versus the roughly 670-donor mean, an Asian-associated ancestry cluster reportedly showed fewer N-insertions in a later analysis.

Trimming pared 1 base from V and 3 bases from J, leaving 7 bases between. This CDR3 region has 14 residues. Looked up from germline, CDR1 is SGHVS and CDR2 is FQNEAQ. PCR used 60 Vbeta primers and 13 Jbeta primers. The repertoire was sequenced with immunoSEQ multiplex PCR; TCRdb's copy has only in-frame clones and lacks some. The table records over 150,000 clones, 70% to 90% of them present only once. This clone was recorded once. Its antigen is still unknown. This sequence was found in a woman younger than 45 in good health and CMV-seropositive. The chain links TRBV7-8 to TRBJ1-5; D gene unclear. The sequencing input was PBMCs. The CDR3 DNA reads TGTGCCAGCAGCTTAGATAGACTCAATCAGCCCCAGCATTTT. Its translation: CASSLDRLNQPQHF.